The rows below give T cell receptor beta chains drawn from one sample of a study of human T cells and chemical hapten exposure. One entry per CDR3 protein, called by TCRdb with MiXCR from the RACE reads. The table lists under 200,000 distinct CDR3 sequences, around 30% of them singletons. The material was whole blood, obtained in connection with sensitization to the hapten diphenylcyclopropenone (DPC). The receptors were gathered from a woman under 40 with alopecia areata. Some clones in this sample may be carry-over from other donors' samples. CDR3s include the opening cysteine and the closing phenylalanine or tryptophan. Each record gives: D gene, clone size, J gene, V gene, CDR3 protein, CDR3 DNA. A D gene is named only where the DNA matches it firmly. Clone size is given for some rows only: seen once, a few or many times, or a class if the clone is expanded.

d_call: TRBD1
clone_size: few
j_call: TRBJ2-7
v_call: TRBV10-3
cdr3_aa: CAIRRDRVSYEQYF
cdr3_nt: TGTGCCATCAGAAGGGACAGGGTCTCCTACGAGCAGTACTTC

d_call: -
clone_size: -
j_call: TRBJ1-1
v_call: TRBV7-6
cdr3_aa: CASSLAIQGMAEAFF
cdr3_nt: TGTGCCAGCAGCTTAGCGATTCAGGGGATGGCGGAAGCTTTCTTT

d_call: -
clone_size: few
j_call: TRBJ1-1
v_call: TRBV20-1
cdr3_aa: CSARGQLNTEAFF
cdr3_nt: TGCAGTGCCAGAGGCCAGCTGAACACTGAAGCTTTCTTT

d_call: -
clone_size: -
j_call: TRBJ1-5
v_call: TRBV28
cdr3_aa: CASSLLRKPQHF
cdr3_nt: TGTGCCAGCAGTTTATTAAGGAAGCCCCAGCATTTT

d_call: -
clone_size: -
j_call: TRBJ2-3
v_call: TRBV6-4
cdr3_aa: CASSTAGSTDTQYF
cdr3_nt: TGTGCCAGCAGTACAGCGGGCAGCACAGATACGCAGTATTTT

d_call: TRBD2
clone_size: -
j_call: TRBJ2-5
v_call: TRBV28
cdr3_aa: CASSIPGGGQETQYF
cdr3_nt: TGTGCCAGCAGCATCCCGGGCGGGGGACAAGAGACCCAGTACTTC

d_call: TRBD2
clone_size: few
j_call: TRBJ2-3
v_call: TRBV6-1
cdr3_aa: CASSRDYRTDTQYF
cdr3_nt: TGTGCCAGCAGTAGGGACTACCGCACAGATACGCAGTATTTT

d_call: -
clone_size: -
j_call: TRBJ1-6
v_call: TRBV6-1
cdr3_aa: CASRQPDNSPLHF
cdr3_nt: TGTGCCAGCAGGCAGCCTGATAATTCACCCCTCCACTTT

d_call: TRBD2
clone_size: -
j_call: TRBJ2-1
v_call: TRBV20-1
cdr3_aa: CSAKRGGMSYNEQFF
cdr3_nt: TGCAGTGCCAAGCGGGGGGGCATGTCCTACAATGAGCAGTTCTTC

d_call: -
clone_size: many
j_call: TRBJ1-2
v_call: TRBV29-1
cdr3_aa: CSAADAYGYTF
cdr3_nt: TGCAGCGCCGCGGACGCCTATGGCTACACCTTC

d_call: TRBD2
clone_size: -
j_call: TRBJ2-1
v_call: TRBV29-1
cdr3_aa: CSVGTGTSSFNEQFF
cdr3_nt: TGCAGCGTTGGGACGGGGACTAGCAGCTTCAATGAGCAGTTCTTC

d_call: -
clone_size: few
j_call: TRBJ1-2
v_call: TRBV20-1
cdr3_aa: CSAGSGLSSGYTF
cdr3_nt: TGCAGTGCTGGAAGTGGGCTAAGTAGCGGCTACACCTTC

d_call: -
clone_size: -
j_call: TRBJ2-2
v_call: TRBV7-9
cdr3_aa: CASSLLGGTGELFF
cdr3_nt: TGTGCCAGCAGCTTACTGGGAGGCACCGGGGAGCTGTTTTTT

d_call: -
clone_size: -
j_call: TRBJ2-2
v_call: TRBV11-2
cdr3_aa: CASSLVGHSELFF
cdr3_nt: TGTGCCAGCAGCTTAGTAGGTCATTCGGAGCTGTTTTTT

d_call: -
clone_size: -
j_call: TRBJ1-2
v_call: TRBV7-2
cdr3_aa: CASSLYSGDDGYTF
cdr3_nt: TGTGCCAGCAGCTTATATTCAGGGGATGATGGCTACACCTTC